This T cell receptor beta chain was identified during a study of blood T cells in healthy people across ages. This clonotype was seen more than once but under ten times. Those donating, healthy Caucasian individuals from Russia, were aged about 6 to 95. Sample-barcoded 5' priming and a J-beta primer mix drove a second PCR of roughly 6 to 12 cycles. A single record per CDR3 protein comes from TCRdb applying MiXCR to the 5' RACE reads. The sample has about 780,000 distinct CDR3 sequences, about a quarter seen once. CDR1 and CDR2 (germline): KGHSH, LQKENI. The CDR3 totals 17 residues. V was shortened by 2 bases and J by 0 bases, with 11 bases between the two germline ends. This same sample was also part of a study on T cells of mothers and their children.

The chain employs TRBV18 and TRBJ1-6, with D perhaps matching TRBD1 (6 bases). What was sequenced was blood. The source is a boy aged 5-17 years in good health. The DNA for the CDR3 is TGTGCCAGCTCACCAACAGGGCCCGACTCCTATAATTCACCCCTCCACTTT. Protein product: CASSPTGPDSYNSPLHF.